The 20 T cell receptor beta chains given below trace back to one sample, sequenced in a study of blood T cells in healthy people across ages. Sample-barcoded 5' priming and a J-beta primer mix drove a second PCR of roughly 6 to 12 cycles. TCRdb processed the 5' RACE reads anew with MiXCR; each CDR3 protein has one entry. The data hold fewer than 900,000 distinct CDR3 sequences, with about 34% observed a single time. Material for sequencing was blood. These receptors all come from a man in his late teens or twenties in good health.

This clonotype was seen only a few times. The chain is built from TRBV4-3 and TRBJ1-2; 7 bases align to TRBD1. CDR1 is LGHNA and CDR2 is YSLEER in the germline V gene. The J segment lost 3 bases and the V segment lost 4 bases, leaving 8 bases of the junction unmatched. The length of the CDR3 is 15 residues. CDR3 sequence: CASSLDNRGDYGYTF. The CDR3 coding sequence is TGCGCCAGCAGCCTCGATAACAGGGGCGACTATGGCTACACCTTC.

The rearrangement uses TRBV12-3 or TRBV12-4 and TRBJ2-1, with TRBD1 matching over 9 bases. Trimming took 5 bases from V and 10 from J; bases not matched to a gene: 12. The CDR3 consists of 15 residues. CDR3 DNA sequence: TGTGCCAGCAGTCTAAAGGGACAGGGATTCGACGAGCAGTTCTTC. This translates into CASSLKGQGFDEQFF.

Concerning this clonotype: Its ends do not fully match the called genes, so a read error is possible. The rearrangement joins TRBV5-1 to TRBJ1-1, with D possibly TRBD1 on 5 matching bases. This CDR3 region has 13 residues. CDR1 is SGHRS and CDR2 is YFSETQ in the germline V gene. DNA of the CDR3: TGCGCCAACAGCTTGGCCGGGGGAGGTGAAGCTTTCTTT. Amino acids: CANSLAGGGEAFF.

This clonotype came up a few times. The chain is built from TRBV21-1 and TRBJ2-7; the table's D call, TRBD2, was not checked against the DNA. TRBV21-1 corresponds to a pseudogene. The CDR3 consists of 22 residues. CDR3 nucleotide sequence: TGTGCCAGCAGCAAAGGAGTAGACCACTCCGGGACTAGCGGGGATCGAGACTACGAGCAGTACTTC. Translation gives CASSKGVDHSGTSGDRDYEQYF.

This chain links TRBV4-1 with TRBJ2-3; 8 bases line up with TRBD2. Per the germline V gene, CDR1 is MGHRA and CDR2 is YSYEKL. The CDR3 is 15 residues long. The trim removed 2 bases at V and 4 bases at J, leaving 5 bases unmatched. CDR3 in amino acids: CASSQYGLASDTQYF. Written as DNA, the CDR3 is TGCGCCAGCAGCCAATATGGACTAGCCTCAGATACGCAGTATTTT.

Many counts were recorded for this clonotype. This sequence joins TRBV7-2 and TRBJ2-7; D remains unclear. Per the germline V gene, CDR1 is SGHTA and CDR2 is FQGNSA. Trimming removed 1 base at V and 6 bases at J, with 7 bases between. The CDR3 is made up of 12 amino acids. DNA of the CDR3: TGTGCCAGCAGCTTAGAAGTCGGCGAGCAGTACTTC. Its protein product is CASSLEVGEQYF.

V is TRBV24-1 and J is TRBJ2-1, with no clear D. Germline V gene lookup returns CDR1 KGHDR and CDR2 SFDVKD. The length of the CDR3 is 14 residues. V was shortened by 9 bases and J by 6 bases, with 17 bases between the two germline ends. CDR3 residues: CATGLGRQSNEQFF. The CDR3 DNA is TGTGCCACCGGCCTGGGCAGGCAGTCCAATGAGCAGTTCTTC.

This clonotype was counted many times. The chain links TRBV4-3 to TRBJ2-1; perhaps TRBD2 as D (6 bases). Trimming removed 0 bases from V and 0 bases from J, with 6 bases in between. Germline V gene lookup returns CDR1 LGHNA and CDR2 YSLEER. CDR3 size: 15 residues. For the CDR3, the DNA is TGCGCCAGCAGCCAAGAACTAGCCTCCTACAATGAGCAGTTCTTC. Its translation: CASSQELASYNEQFF.

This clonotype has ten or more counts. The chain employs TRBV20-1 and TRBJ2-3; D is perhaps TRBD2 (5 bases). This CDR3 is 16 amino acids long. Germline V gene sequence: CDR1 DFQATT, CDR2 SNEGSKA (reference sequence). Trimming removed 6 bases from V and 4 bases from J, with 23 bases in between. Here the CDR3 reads CSALDGAGLGPDTQYF. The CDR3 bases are TGCAGTGCCCTGGACGGCGCGGGCCTAGGACCAGATACGCAGTATTTT.

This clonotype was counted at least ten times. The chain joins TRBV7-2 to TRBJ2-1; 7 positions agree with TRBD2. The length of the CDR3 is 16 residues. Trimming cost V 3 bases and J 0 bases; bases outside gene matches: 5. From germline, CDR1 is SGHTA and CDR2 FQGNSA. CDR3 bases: TGTGCCAGCAGCTTTCGCGGGGGAGACTCCTACAATGAGCAGTTCTTC. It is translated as CASSFRGGDSYNEQFF.

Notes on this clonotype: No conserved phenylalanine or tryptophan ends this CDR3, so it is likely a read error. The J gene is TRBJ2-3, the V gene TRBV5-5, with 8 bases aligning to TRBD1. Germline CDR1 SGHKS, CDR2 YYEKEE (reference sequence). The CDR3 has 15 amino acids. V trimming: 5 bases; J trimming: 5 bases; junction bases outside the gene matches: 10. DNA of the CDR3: TGTGCCAGCAGTTACACGACAGGACAGGGAGATACGCAGTATATT. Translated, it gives CASSYTTGQGDTQYI.

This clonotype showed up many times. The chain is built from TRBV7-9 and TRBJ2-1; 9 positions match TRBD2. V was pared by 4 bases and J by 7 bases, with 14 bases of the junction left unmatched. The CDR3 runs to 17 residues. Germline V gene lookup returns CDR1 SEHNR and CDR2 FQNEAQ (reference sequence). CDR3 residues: CASSSLVAGEKGNEQFF. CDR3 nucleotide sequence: TGTGCCAGCAGCTCTTTAGTAGCGGGAGAGAAAGGAAATGAGCAGTTCTTC.

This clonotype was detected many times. CDR3 bases: TGTGCCAGCAGCCAAAGACAGGGGGCGATTGGCTACACCTTC. The encoded protein is CASSQRQGAIGYTF. V gene TRBV14 combines with J gene TRBJ1-2; the match to TRBD1 covers 10 bases. CDR1 and CDR2 (germline): SGHDN, FVKESK. Trimming cost V 2 bases and J 7 bases; bases outside gene matches: 4. CDR3 length: 14 residues. Variable domain in full (rest from reference TRBV14 and TRBJ1-2): EAGVTQFPSHSVIEKGQTVTLRCDPISGHDNLYWYRRVMGKEIKFLLHFVKESKQDESGMPNNRFLAERTGGTYSTLKVQPAELEDSGVYFCASSQRQGAIGYTFGSGTRLTVV.

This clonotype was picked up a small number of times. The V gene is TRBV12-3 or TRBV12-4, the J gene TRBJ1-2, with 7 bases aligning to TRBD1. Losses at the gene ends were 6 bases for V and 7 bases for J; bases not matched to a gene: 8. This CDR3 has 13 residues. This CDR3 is CASSLGTARGYTF. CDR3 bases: TGTGCCAGCAGCCTCGGGACAGCGCGTGGCTACACCTTC.

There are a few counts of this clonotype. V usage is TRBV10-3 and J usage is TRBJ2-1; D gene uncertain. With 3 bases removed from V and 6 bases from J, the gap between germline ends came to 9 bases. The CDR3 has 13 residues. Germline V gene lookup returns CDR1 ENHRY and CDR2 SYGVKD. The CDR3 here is CAISDLTRNEQFF. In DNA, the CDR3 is TGTGCCATCAGTGACCTGACCCGCAATGAGCAGTTCTTC.

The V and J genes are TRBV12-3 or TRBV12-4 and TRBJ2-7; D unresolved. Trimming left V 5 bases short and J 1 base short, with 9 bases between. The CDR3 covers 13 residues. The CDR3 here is CASSDDKSYEQYF. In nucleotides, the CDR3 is TGTGCCAGCAGTGACGACAAGTCCTACGAGCAGTACTTC.

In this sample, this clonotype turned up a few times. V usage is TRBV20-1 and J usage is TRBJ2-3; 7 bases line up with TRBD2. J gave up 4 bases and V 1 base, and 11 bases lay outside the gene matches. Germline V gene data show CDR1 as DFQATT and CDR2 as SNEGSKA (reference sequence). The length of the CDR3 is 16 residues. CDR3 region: CSARAVWGGWADTQYF. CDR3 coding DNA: TGCAGTGCTAGAGCAGTGTGGGGGGGTTGGGCAGATACGCAGTATTTT.

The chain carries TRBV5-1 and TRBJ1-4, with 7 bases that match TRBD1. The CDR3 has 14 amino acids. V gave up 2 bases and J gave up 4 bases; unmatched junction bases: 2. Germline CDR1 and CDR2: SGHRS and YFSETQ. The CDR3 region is CASSLQGNNEKLFF. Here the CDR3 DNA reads TGCGCCAGCAGCTTACAGGGGAATAATGAAAAACTGTTTTTT.

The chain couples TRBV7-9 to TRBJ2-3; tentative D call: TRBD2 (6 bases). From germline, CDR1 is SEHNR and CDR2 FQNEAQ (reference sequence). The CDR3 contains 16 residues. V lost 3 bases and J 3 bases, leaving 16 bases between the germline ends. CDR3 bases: TGTGCCAGCAGCTTTGGGCGGGGCTACCTAACAGATACGCAGTATTTT. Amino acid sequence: CASSFGRGYLTDTQYF. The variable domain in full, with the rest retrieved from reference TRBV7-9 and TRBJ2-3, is DTGVSQNPRHKITKRGQNVTFRCDPISEHNRLYWYRQTLGQGPEFLTYFQNEAQLEKSRLLSDRFSAERPKGSFSTLEIQRTEQGDSAMYLCASSFGRGYLTDTQYFGPGTRLTVL.

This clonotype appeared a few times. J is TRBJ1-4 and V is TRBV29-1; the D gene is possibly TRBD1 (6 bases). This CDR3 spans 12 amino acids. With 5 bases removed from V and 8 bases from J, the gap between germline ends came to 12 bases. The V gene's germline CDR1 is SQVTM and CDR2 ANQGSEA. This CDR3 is CSVRGGGEKLFF. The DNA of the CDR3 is TGCAGCGTTCGCGGGGGCGGCGAAAAACTGTTTTTT.